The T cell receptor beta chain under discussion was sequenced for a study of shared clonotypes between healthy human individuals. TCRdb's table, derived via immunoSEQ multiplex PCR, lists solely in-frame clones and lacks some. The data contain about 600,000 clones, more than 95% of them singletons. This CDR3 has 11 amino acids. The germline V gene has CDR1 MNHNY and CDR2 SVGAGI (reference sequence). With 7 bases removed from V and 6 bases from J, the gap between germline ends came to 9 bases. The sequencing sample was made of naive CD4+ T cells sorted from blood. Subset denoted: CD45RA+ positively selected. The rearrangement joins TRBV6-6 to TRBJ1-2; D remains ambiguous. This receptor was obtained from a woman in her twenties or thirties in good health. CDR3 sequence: CASIRTHGYTF. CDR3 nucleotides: TGTGCCAGCATACGCACGCATGGCTACACCTTC.